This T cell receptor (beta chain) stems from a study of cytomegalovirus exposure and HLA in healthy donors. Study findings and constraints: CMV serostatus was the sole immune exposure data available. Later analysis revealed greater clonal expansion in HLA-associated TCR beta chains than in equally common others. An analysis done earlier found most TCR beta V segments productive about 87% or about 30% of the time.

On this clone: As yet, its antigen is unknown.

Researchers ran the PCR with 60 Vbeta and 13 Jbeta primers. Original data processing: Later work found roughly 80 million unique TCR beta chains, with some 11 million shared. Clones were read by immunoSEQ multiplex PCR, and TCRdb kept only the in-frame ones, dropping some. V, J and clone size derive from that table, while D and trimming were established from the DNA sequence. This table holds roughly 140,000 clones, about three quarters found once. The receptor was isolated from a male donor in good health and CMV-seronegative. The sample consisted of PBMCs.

As DNA, the CDR3 is TGTGCCAGCAGCTTTCAGGGGGCGGCTGGGGCCAACGTCCTGACTTTC. Translated: CASSFQGAAGANVLTF. The gene calls are TRBV7-9 and TRBJ2-6; TRBD1 matches at 8 bases. Germline trimming cut 3 bases from V and 2 bases from J; bases unmatched to any gene: 3. The germline CDR1 and CDR2 sequences are SEHNR and FQNEAQ (reference sequence). This CDR3 comprises 16 residues.